Below, 23 T cell receptor beta chains from the same sample are listed, as sequenced in a study of shared clonotypes between healthy human individuals. Data came from immunoSEQ multiplex PCR; TCRdb stores just in-frame clones and leaves some out. The table records roughly 700,000 clones, around 74% of them present only once. Sequenced input: memory CD4+ T cells sorted from blood. Subset given: CD45RA-negative fraction. These receptors originate from a woman aged 25 to 45 in good health.

V is TRBV6-6 and J is TRBJ1-2; 11 bases line up with TRBD1. Germline assignment: CDR1 MNHNY and CDR2 SVGAGI (reference sequence). Trimming cost V 6 bases and J 5 bases; bases outside gene matches: 5. CDR3 length: 14 residues. Here the CDR3 reads CASSGQGAGYGYTF. The DNA for the CDR3 is TGTGCCAGCAGCGGACAGGGGGCGGGGTATGGCTACACCTTC.

The gene calls are TRBV5-4 and TRBJ2-3, with a tentative D call TRBD2 (6 bases). This CDR3 contains 16 residues. V was clipped by 5 bases and J by 3 bases, with 19 bases between them. Germline CDR1 reads SGHNT; CDR2 reads YYREEE (reference sequence). For the CDR3, the DNA is TGTGCCAGCAGTAATCTAGGGGTCGGGGGTACAGATACGCAGTATTTT. Translation gives CASSNLGVGGTDTQYF.

This sequence joins TRBV27 and TRBJ2-7, with D possibly matching TRBD1 (5 bases). Germline V gene sequence: CDR1 MNHEY, CDR2 SMNVEV (reference sequence). The CDR3 is 18 residues long. The V end lost 2 bases, the J end lost 5 bases, and 25 bases lay between the germline ends. The CDR3 spells CASSLSITVAGRPHEQYF. The CDR3 nucleotides are TGTGCCAGCAGTTTAAGTATAACGGTCGCAGGGCGTCCTCACGAGCAGTACTTC.

The chain carries TRBV2 and TRBJ2-3; 13 bases map to TRBD2. V shed 6 bases, J shed 4 bases, and the junction held 7 bases outside the gene matches. Per germline, CDR1 SNHLY and CDR2 FYNNEI. This CDR3 is built from 16 residues. The CDR3 here is CASRVGLAGVSDTQYF. In DNA, the CDR3 is TGTGCCAGCAGGGTCGGACTAGCGGGAGTATCAGATACGCAGTATTTT.

The chain combines TRBV4-2 with TRBJ2-1; 8 bases line up with TRBD2. Germline assignment: CDR1 LGHNA and CDR2 YNFKEQ. V lost 3 bases and J lost 5; bases outside the gene matches: 12. This CDR3 is built from 17 residues. The CDR3 region is CASSQSIRAGGNNEQFF. The CDR3 DNA sequence: TGTGCCAGCAGCCAGAGTATAAGGGCGGGAGGTAACAATGAGCAGTTCTTC.

The chain couples TRBV5-1 to TRBJ2-7, with D uncertain. Germline lookup yields CDR1 SGHRS and CDR2 YFSETQ. With 7 bases removed from V and 6 bases from J, the gap between germline ends came to 17 bases. This CDR3 is built from 13 residues. DNA for the CDR3: TGCGCCAGCTCCGACGGCTCCGTGGGCGAGCAGTACTTC. It encodes CASSDGSVGEQYF.

The CDR3 DNA reads TGTGCCAGCAGTTGGGGGTCCGGGACAGGGCCTTCCTACGAGCAGTACTTC. Translating it yields CASSWGSGTGPSYEQYF. This chain links TRBV28 with TRBJ2-7, with 9 positions matching TRBD1. This CDR3 has 17 amino acids. The germline CDR1 and CDR2 sequences are MDHEN and SYDVKM. Unmatched junction bases numbered 11, after V lost 4 bases and J lost 1 base.

The chain uses TRBV2 and TRBJ1-1; D uncertain. Per the germline V gene, CDR1 is SNHLY and CDR2 is FYNNEI. V was pared by 2 bases and J by 0 bases, with 7 bases between. The CDR3 sequence is 14 residues long. The CDR3 bases are TGTGCCAGCAGTGAACAGCTACTGAACACTGAAGCTTTCTTT. The encoded protein is CASSEQLLNTEAFF.

The chain links TRBV20-1 to TRBJ2-1; D gene uncertain. The germline V gene has CDR1 DFQATT and CDR2 SNEGSKA (reference sequence). V dropped 4 bases and J dropped 6 bases, with 7 bases sitting between them. The CDR3 spans 11 residues. DNA for the CDR3: TGCAGTGCTACCCGTTCCAATGAGCAGTTCTTC. As protein: CSATRSNEQFF.

Regarding this clone: The sample carries other DNA sequences with the same CDR3. The J gene is TRBJ1-6, the V gene TRBV4-1, with 7 bases identical to TRBD1. The V segment lost 1 base and the J segment 7 bases; nucleotides outside the gene matches: 4. Germline V gene data show CDR1 as MGHRA and CDR2 as YSYEKL. The CDR3 spans 15 residues. Here the CDR3 reads CASSQGDRDNSPLHF. Here the CDR3 DNA reads TGCGCCAGCAGCCAAGGAGACAGGGACAATTCACCCCTCCACTTT.

This chain connects TRBV18 to TRBJ2-5; 7 bases line up with TRBD1. CDR3 length equals 13 residues. Trimming cost V 6 bases and J 7 bases; bases outside gene matches: 8. Looked up from germline, CDR1 is KGHSH and CDR2 is LQKENI. As DNA, the CDR3 is TGTGCCAGCTCGAGACAGGGATTGAGGACCCAGTACTTC. It specifies CASSRQGLRTQYF.

This rearrangement joins TRBV10-3 to TRBJ2-7; TRBD2 matches 10 bases. Germline CDR1 is ENHRY and CDR2 is SYGVKD. This CDR3 is built from 16 residues. V was clipped by 0 bases and J by 7 bases; unmatched bases: 9. Here the CDR3 DNA reads TGTGCCATCAGTGAGTCGCAGCGGGAGGGCCTTGGGGAGCAGTACTTC. Its protein product is CAISESQREGLGEQYF.

This clone was seen only once. This chain uses TRBV28 with TRBJ2-7; TRBD2 agrees at 7 bases. The CDR3 is 13 residues long. Germline assignment: CDR1 MDHEN and CDR2 SYDVKM. Unmatched junction bases numbered 5, after V lost 6 bases and J lost 3 bases. Written as DNA, the CDR3 is TGTGCCAGCAGAATCCCTAGCGGCTACGAGCAGTACTTC. This gives the protein CASRIPSGYEQYF.

V gene TRBV7-8 combines with J gene TRBJ1-5; TRBD1 might be the D (5 bases). CDR3 length equals 14 residues. Germline V lookup: CDR1 SGHVS, CDR2 FQNEAQ. V was clipped by 5 bases and J by 2 bases, with 10 bases between them. In nucleotides, the CDR3 is TGTGCCAGCAGCCCGCAGGGTGGCAATCAGCCCCAGCATTTT. Protein sequence: CASSPQGGNQPQHF.

The chain is built from TRBV5-1 and TRBJ2-7; D might be TRBD1 or TRBD2, each matching 5 bases. Germline CDR1 is SGHRS and CDR2 is YFSETQ. Trimming cost V 0 bases and J 2 bases, with 12 bases left between them. CDR3 length: 15 residues. CDR3 amino acids: CASSLVGVEAYEQYF. CDR3 bases: TGCGCCAGCAGCTTGGTGGGGGTTGAAGCCTACGAGCAGTACTTC.

V is TRBV5-1 and J is TRBJ2-1, with D tentatively TRBD2 (5 bases). The germline V gene has CDR1 SGHRS and CDR2 YFSETQ. This CDR3 contains 15 residues. Trimming removed 3 bases at V and 0 bases at J, with 10 bases between. The CDR3 sequence is CASSWTPRSYNEQFF. Written as DNA, the CDR3 is TGCGCCAGCAGCTGGACTCCCCGCTCCTACAATGAGCAGTTCTTC.

CDR3 sequence: CASGDRGRWDQPQHF. For the CDR3, the DNA is TGTGCCAGCGGTGACAGGGGGCGATGGGATCAGCCCCAGCATTTT. The chain couples TRBV6-6 to TRBJ1-5; 10 nucleotides align to TRBD1. Germline lookup yields CDR1 MNHNY and CDR2 SVGAGI (reference sequence). The V gene end was trimmed by 8 bases and the J gene end by 5 bases; junction bases not matched to a gene: 9. The CDR3 sequence is 15 residues long.

V and J are TRBV27 and TRBJ2-7; D is uncertain. Germline CDR1 MNHEY, CDR2 SMNVEV (reference sequence). This CDR3 region has 14 residues. Trimming pared 2 bases from V and 6 bases from J, leaving 14 bases between. The CDR3 sequence is CASSLGRKSGEQYF. In nucleotides, the CDR3 is TGTGCCAGCAGTTTAGGACGGAAGTCAGGCGAGCAGTACTTC.

The chain joins TRBV28 to TRBJ1-1; D not resolved. This CDR3 has 13 residues. Germline V CDR1 and CDR2: MDHEN, SYDVKM. V lost 8 bases, J lost 5 bases, and 15 bases lay in between. CDR3 region: CASSLIRLTEAFF. The CDR3, as DNA: TGTGCCAGCTCCCTTATAAGGTTGACTGAAGCTTTCTTT.

The chain combines TRBV28 with TRBJ2-3; TRBD1 is a possible D gene (5 bases). This CDR3 spans 14 amino acids. Trimming pared 4 bases from V and 4 bases from J, leaving 12 bases between. CDR1 and CDR2 (germline): MDHEN, SYDVKM. The CDR3 loop is CASSSPGWADTQYF. DNA of the CDR3: TGTGCCAGCAGTTCGCCAGGGTGGGCAGATACGCAGTATTTT.

The chain couples TRBV2 to TRBJ1-2; the D is unclear. V lost 2 bases and J 6 bases, leaving 7 bases between the germline ends. CDR3 length: 12 amino acids. Germline V lookup: CDR1 SNHLY, CDR2 FYNNEI. CDR3 bases: TGTGCCAGCAGTGAACGAGGGCATGGCTACACCTTC. Its protein product is CASSERGHGYTF.

The chain carries TRBV7-9 and TRBJ1-1; D remains ambiguous. With 1 base removed from V and 8 bases from J, the gap between germline ends came to 8 bases. There are 12 residues in the CDR3. Germline V lookup: CDR1 SEHNR, CDR2 FQNEAQ (reference sequence). The CDR3 loop is CASSLDPQEAFF. As DNA, the CDR3 is TGTGCCAGCAGCTTAGATCCTCAGGAAGCTTTCTTT.

The CDR3 nucleotides read TGTGCCAGCAGTGGCCGACTAGCGGGAGTTGCAGATACGCAGTATTTT. As protein: CASSGRLAGVADTQYF. The chain has TRBV2 and TRBJ2-3; 12 bases are a match to TRBD2. The CDR3 consists of 16 residues. V shed 4 bases, J shed 4 bases, and the junction held 6 bases outside the gene matches. CDR1 SNHLY and CDR2 FYNNEI come from the germline V gene.